This TCR beta chain was profiled in a study of T cell responses to AZD1222 COVID-19 vaccine. The CDR3 is made up of 13 amino acids. Germline V gene data show CDR1 as MNHEY and CDR2 as SVGAGI. Trimming removed 0 bases at V and 4 bases at J, with 4 bases between. Measured with immunoSEQ multiplex PCR; TCRdb has only the in-frame clones, and not every one. The sample shows about 200,000 clones, around 92% of them seen only once. Study-wide findings and caveats: Researchers took repertoire samples only after the peak T cell response had come. Across spike, vaccine-associated CD4 TCRs were found, dominant at 160-218 and 743-854.

On this clone itself: What it binds is unknown.

The V call is TRBV6-5, the J call TRBJ1-5; D uncertain. The sequencing used peripheral blood, collected on day 0 of AZD1222 vaccination. This clonotype originated in an adult in good health. This CDR3 reads CASSYSENQPQHF. In DNA, the CDR3 is TGTGCCAGCAGTTACTCGGAAAATCAGCCCCAGCATTTT.